This passage covers 24 T cell receptor beta chains from one sample sequenced in a study of blood T cells in healthy people across ages (dated by TCRdb to the mid-2010s). Libraries were constructed by 5' RACE. For sequencing, an Illumina HiSeq 2500 was employed. A second PCR of roughly 6 to 12 cycles was run with a J-beta primer mix and a sample-barcoded 5' primer. The public sequencing data were trimmed at Q25 with fastp and processed into clonotypes with MiXCR by TCRdb, which kept only in-frame beta chains. Entries that share a CDR3 protein sequence are merged under the most common genes and DNA. This sample holds fewer than 2,000,000 distinct CDR3 sequences; 30% to 40% were observed only once. Over 9% of the sample belongs to the ten largest clones. Source material: blood. Receptor source: a woman aged 25-40 years in good health.

A few counts support this clonotype. The V and J genes are TRBV7-2 and TRBJ2-7; D is unclear. CDR3 length equals 15 residues. With 4 bases removed from V and 3 bases from J, the gap between germline ends came to 16 bases. In germline, CDR1 is SGHTA, CDR2 FQGNSA. CDR3 amino acids: CASSSDSRWVYEQYF. The CDR3 DNA reads TGTGCCAGCAGCTCCGACTCCCGGTGGGTCTACGAGCAGTACTTC.

The chain uses TRBV30 and TRBJ2-3; 10 bases map to TRBD1. The CDR3 is 14 residues long. CDR1 is GTSNPN, CDR2 SVGIG, per germline (reference sequence). V dropped 3 bases and J dropped 3; count of bases not matched to a gene: 3. Here the CDR3 DNA reads TGTGCCTGGAGGGACAGGGGGGTAACAGATACGCAGTATTTT. It yields the protein CAWRDRGVTDTQYF.

The rearrangement joins TRBV7-6 to TRBJ2-1, with D unclear. Germline-derived CDR1 and CDR2 are SGHVS and FNYEAQ. V shed 4 bases and J shed 8 bases, with 18 bases lying between them. CDR3 length: 15 residues. CDR3 in amino acids: CASSSARPATYEQFF. In DNA, the CDR3 is TGTGCCAGCAGCTCCGCGCGCCCAGCGACCTATGAGCAGTTCTTC.

The chain joins TRBV27 to TRBJ2-4; D gene ambiguous. Germline CDR1 is MNHEY and CDR2 is SMNVEV (reference sequence). V was clipped by 5 bases and J by 0 bases, with 8 bases between them. CDR3 length: 14 residues. Written as DNA, the CDR3 is TGTGCCAGCAGTCCAGAGCTAGCCAAAAACATTCAGTACTTC. This sequence encodes CASSPELAKNIQYF.

The V call is TRBV4-2, the J call TRBJ2-2; TRBD1 agrees at 9 bases. The germline V gene encodes CDR1 LGHNA and CDR2 YNFKEQ. The CDR3 has 14 amino acids. Trimming removed 4 bases from V and 5 bases from J; junction bases left unmatched: 2. DNA of the CDR3: TGTGCCAGCAGCCGAGGGACAGGGACCGGGGAGCTGTTTTTT. Its protein is CASSRGTGTGELFF.

This clonotype was seen at least ten times. This chain joins TRBV29-1 and TRBJ2-7; the D is unclear. The CDR3 has 12 residues. Germline CDR1 and CDR2: SQVTM and ANQGSEA. Trimming stripped 4 bases from V and 6 bases from J, with 13 bases between. As DNA, the CDR3 is TGCAGCGTTGCCCCCGCCGTCGGCGAGCAGTACTTC. This codes for CSVAPAVGEQYF.

V gene TRBV20-1 combines with J gene TRBJ2-4, with TRBD2 as a possible D gene (6 bases). The germline V and J ends were trimmed by 2 bases and 7 bases, with 18 bases remaining between them. CDR1 is DFQATT, CDR2 SNEGSKA, per germline (reference sequence). The CDR3 sequence is 15 residues long. CDR3 sequence: CSARNGRDGRNIQYF. For the CDR3, the DNA is TGCAGTGCTAGAAACGGCCGCGATGGGAGGAACATTCAGTACTTC.

In its sample, this clonotype was seen many times. CDR3 sequence (DNA): TGCAGCGTTGCACGGGGGGGGGAGACCCAGTACTTC. Translation: CSVARGGETQYF. The J gene is TRBJ2-5, the V gene TRBV29-1; 8 bases align to TRBD2. The germline V gene has CDR1 SQVTM and CDR2 ANQGSEA. The CDR3 sequence is 12 residues long. The junction had 3 bases not matched to a gene; V was cut back by 4 bases and J by 5 bases.

There are a few counts of this clonotype. This sequence joins TRBV6-1 and TRBJ2-1, with D perhaps TRBD2 (7 bases). Trimming removed 6 bases from V and 1 base from J, with 10 bases in between. The CDR3 covers 14 residues. The germline gives CDR1 MNHNS, CDR2 SASEGT. CDR3 bases: TGTGCCAGCAGGGGGGGGCGTTCCTACAATGAGCAGTTCTTC. Its translation: CASRGGRSYNEQFF.

The chain is built from TRBV3-1 and TRBJ2-1; maybe TRBD1 (6 bases). The CDR3 is 13 residues long. V dropped 3 bases and J dropped 10 bases, with 13 bases sitting between them. Germline-derived CDR1 and CDR2 are LGHDT and YNNKEL (reference sequence). The CDR3 sequence is CASSQNRVSEQFF. The CDR3 nucleotides are TGTGCCAGCAGCCAGAACAGGGTAAGCGAGCAGTTCTTC.

The table lists this clonotype with a few counts. The chain is built from TRBV4-1 and TRBJ1-2; no definite D call. The CDR3 consists of 14 residues. V shed 0 bases and J shed 4 bases, with 9 bases lying between them. Looked up from germline, CDR1 is MGHRA and CDR2 is YSYEKL. This CDR3 reads CASSQDPTLYGYTF. Written as DNA, the CDR3 is TGCGCCAGCAGCCAAGATCCCACGCTCTATGGCTACACCTTC.

The V call is TRBV20-1, the J call TRBJ2-7, with 14 bases lining up with TRBD2. The CDR3 length is 14 residues. V lost 3 bases and J lost 2; bases outside the gene matches: 0. Germline assignment: CDR1 DFQATT and CDR2 SNEGSKA (reference sequence). The CDR3 is CSARTSGRAYEQYF. The DNA for the CDR3 is TGCAGTGCTAGGACTAGCGGGAGGGCCTACGAGCAGTACTTC.

For this clonotype: This may stem from a read error, because a much larger clone lies one nucleotide away. The gene calls are TRBV4-1 and TRBJ2-1, with 7 bases identical to TRBD2. Germline CDR1 MGHRA, CDR2 YSYEKL. The CDR3 has 18 amino acids. The CDR3 coding sequence is TGCGCCAGCAGCACAAGACGGGCTAGCGGAATGGGCTACGATGAGCAGTTCTTC. Protein product: CASSTRRASGMGYDEQFF.

This clonotype was found a few times. V gene TRBV3-1 combines with J gene TRBJ2-7; D is uncertain. Germline lookup yields CDR1 LGHDT and CDR2 YNNKEL (reference sequence). V was cut by 1 base and J by 3 bases, with 19 bases left in between. This CDR3 is built from 17 residues. This chain's CDR3 is CASSQVKPAREYYEQYF. The CDR3, as DNA: TGTGCCAGCAGCCAAGTCAAGCCGGCGAGAGAATACTACGAGCAGTACTTC.

The chain employs TRBV5-5 and TRBJ2-7, with a weak D call TRBD2 (6 bases). The CDR3 totals 15 residues. V was clipped by 4 bases and J by 1 base, with 15 bases between them. Per the germline V gene, CDR1 is SGHKS and CDR2 is YYEKEE (reference sequence). The CDR3 sequence is CASSTEGWGSYEQYF. CDR3 DNA sequence: TGTGCCAGCAGCACGGAGGGCTGGGGGTCCTACGAGCAGTACTTC.

The genes are TRBV11-3 and TRBJ2-3, with 8 positions matching TRBD1. CDR1 and CDR2 (germline): SGHNT, YENEEA. The CDR3 has 16 residues. Unmatched junction bases numbered 8, after V lost 4 bases and J lost 2 bases. The CDR3 DNA reads TGTGCCAGCAGCTCCGGGGACAGGTGGAACACAGATACGCAGTATTTT. This encodes CASSSGDRWNTDTQYF.

In its sample, this clonotype was seen a few times. V usage is TRBV7-2 and J usage is TRBJ1-5, with 8 bases fitting TRBD1. Germline V CDR1 and CDR2: SGHTA, FQGNSA. After removal of 0 bases from V and 3 bases from J, the junction contained 4 bases not matched to a gene. This CDR3 comprises 16 residues. Here the CDR3 DNA reads TGTGCCAGCAGCTTAGCCAGGACAGGGACCAATCAGCCCCAGCATTTT. Amino acids: CASSLARTGTNQPQHF.

The gene calls are TRBV9 and TRBJ2-7, with D perhaps matching TRBD2 (5 bases). Germline V CDR1 and CDR2: SGDLS, YYNGEE. The V and J ends lost 4 bases and 3 bases respectively, with 17 bases between them. The CDR3 runs 15 residues. The CDR3: CASSPQMAGVYEQYF. The CDR3 region has the DNA TGTGCCAGCAGCCCCCAGATGGCGGGCGTCTACGAGCAGTACTTC.

The V and J genes are TRBV14 and TRBJ2-5; 10 positions match TRBD2. Germline V lookup: CDR1 SGHDN, CDR2 FVKESK. V gave up 3 bases and J gave up 2 bases; unmatched junction bases: 15. The CDR3 has 19 residues. The CDR3 sequence is CASSHRRGASGGRQETQYF. The CDR3 DNA follows: TGTGCCAGCAGCCACAGAAGAGGAGCTAGCGGGGGAAGGCAAGAGACCCAGTACTTC.

This clonotype was seen more than once but under ten times. V and J are TRBV6-2 or TRBV6-3 and TRBJ2-7; 9 nucleotides match TRBD2. J lost 1 base, V lost 2 bases, and 6 bases had no gene match. The CDR3 runs to 16 residues. Per the germline V gene, CDR1 is MNHEY and CDR2 is SVGEGT. The CDR3 DNA is TGTGCCAGCAGTTACCCCGTGACTAGCGGTTCCTACGAGCAGTACTTC. Translating gives CASSYPVTSGSYEQYF.

This clonotype was counted only a few times. V gene TRBV18 combines with J gene TRBJ2-1; D tentatively reads TRBD1 or TRBD2 (5 bases each). CDR3 length equals 15 residues. Germline V CDR1 and CDR2: KGHSH, LQKENI. V shed 1 base and J shed 4 bases, with 11 bases lying between them. Here the CDR3 reads CASSPRDGRYNEQFF. CDR3 bases: TGTGCCAGCTCACCACGGGACGGAAGGTACAATGAGCAGTTCTTC.

This clonotype was seen a few times. The chain carries TRBV27 and TRBJ1-2, with D tentatively TRBD1 (5 bases). The CDR3 has 14 residues. Looked up from germline, CDR1 is MNHEY and CDR2 is SMNVEV (reference sequence). V was clipped by 7 bases and J by 4 bases, with 16 bases between them. Here the CDR3 reads CASTPGGEGYGYTF. CDR3 nucleotides: TGTGCCAGCACCCCTGGGGGGGAGGGCTATGGCTACACCTTC.

The chain combines TRBV27 with TRBJ1-5; the match to TRBD1 covers 8 bases. With 7 bases clipped from V and 4 bases from J, the junction kept 9 bases outside the gene matches. This CDR3 contains 15 residues. Germline assignment: CDR1 MNHEY and CDR2 SMNVEV (reference sequence). The CDR3 sequence is CASTAGTGPNQPQHF. The CDR3 bases are TGTGCCAGCACCGCGGGGACAGGACCGAATCAGCCCCAGCATTTT.

The gene calls are TRBV20-1 and TRBJ2-2, with D tentatively TRBD1 (6 bases). Germline-derived CDR1 and CDR2 are DFQATT and SNEGSKA (reference sequence). The CDR3 covers 14 residues. The V gene lost 6 bases and the J gene lost 1 base, with 12 bases spanning the gap. The CDR3: CSAPPGQNTGELFF. In DNA form, the CDR3 reads TGCAGTGCACCCCCGGGACAGAACACCGGGGAGCTGTTTTTT.